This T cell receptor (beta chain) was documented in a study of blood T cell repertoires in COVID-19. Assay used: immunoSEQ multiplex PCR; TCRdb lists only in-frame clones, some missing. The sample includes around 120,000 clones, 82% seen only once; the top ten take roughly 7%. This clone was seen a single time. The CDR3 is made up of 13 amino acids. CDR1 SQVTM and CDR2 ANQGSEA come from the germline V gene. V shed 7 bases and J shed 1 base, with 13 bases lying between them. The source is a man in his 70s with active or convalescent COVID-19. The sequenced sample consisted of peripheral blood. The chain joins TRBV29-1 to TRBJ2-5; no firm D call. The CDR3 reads CSATAASQETQYF. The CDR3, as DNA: TGCAGCGCTACGGCGGCCAGCCAAGAGACCCAGTACTTC.